The rows below give T cell receptor beta chains drawn from one sample of a study of cytomegalovirus exposure and HLA in healthy donors. Sequenced by immunoSEQ multiplex PCR; TCRdb stores in-frame clones only, minus some. The top ten clones hold roughly 2% of a sample with over 150,000 clones, about 81% of them seen once. The specimen sequenced was PBMCs. These receptors all come from a woman aged 18-30 years in good health and CMV-seronegative. The CDR3 runs from the conserved cysteine through the conserved F or W. Each record gives: clone size, V gene, J gene, D gene, CDR3 protein, CDR3 DNA. D genes are given only for firm matches. The size of a clone is reported for some rows only, either as once, few or many, or as a class for expanded clones.

>.|TRBV11-2|TRBJ2-1|.
CASSLDYASYNEQFF
TGTGCCAGCAGCTTAGATTACGCCAGCTACAATGAGCAGTTCTTC
>.|TRBV7-2|TRBJ2-3|TRBD2
CASTTRTSGIDTQYF
TGTGCCAGCACCACTCGGACTAGCGGGATCGATACGCAGTATTTT
>.|TRBV19|TRBJ1-3|.
CASRESHSGNTIYF
TGTGCCAGTAGGGAGAGCCACTCTGGAAACACCATATATTTT
>.|TRBV29-1|TRBJ1-1|.
CSVAEGAVTEAFF
TGCAGCGTTGCCGAGGGCGCGGTCACTGAAGCTTTCTTT
>.|TRBV5-5|TRBJ2-5|TRBD1
CASSLEGQGAGETQYF
TGTGCCAGCAGCTTGGAGGGGCAGGGGGCCGGAGAGACCCAGTACTTC
>few|TRBV6-6|TRBJ1-2|.
CASRAKTTGSYGYTF
TGTGCCAGCAGAGCTAAAACCACAGGGTCTTATGGCTACACCTTC
>.|TRBV7-9|TRBJ2-5|TRBD1
CASSAGQGETQYF
TGTGCCAGCAGCGCCGGACAGGGAGAGACCCAGTACTTC
>.|TRBV4-1|TRBJ2-2|.
CASSQAQGLPFNTGELFF
TGCGCCAGCAGCCAAGCTCAGGGCCTCCCCTTTAACACCGGGGAGCTGTTTTTT
>.|TRBV30|TRBJ2-7|.
CAWSFQQAISYEQYF
TGTGCCTGGAGTTTCCAGCAGGCGATCTCCTACGAGCAGTACTTC
>.|TRBV5-1|TRBJ2-7|TRBD1
CASSFGTGDYEQYF
TGTGCCAGCAGCTTCGGGACAGGAGACTACGAGCAGTACTTC
>.|TRBV11-3|TRBJ2-5|.
CASSPGANQETQYF
TGTGCCAGCAGCCCTGGGGCCAACCAAGAGACCCAGTACTTC
>.|TRBV5-4|TRBJ2-3|TRBD2
CASRLAGGHRTDTQYF
TGTGCCAGCAGGCTAGCGGGGGGCCACCGCACAGATACGCAGTATTTT
>few|TRBV4-2|TRBJ1-2|TRBD1
CASSQGTGNYGYTF
TGTGCCAGCAGCCAAGGGACAGGGAACTATGGCTACACCTTC
>.|TRBV6-1|TRBJ2-7|TRBD2
CASSGTSGYYEQYF
TGTGCCAGCAGTGGGACTAGCGGCTACTACGAGCAGTACTTC
>.|TRBV7-9|TRBJ1-1|.
CASSSNGVGGNTEAFF
TGTGCCAGCAGCTCTAACGGGGTGGGCGGGAACACTGAAGCTTTCTTT
>.|TRBV7-9|TRBJ1-6|TRBD1
CASSATTGTENSPLHF
TGTGCCAGCAGCGCGACTACCGGGACAGAAAATTCACCCCTCCACTTT
>.|TRBV30|TRBJ1-5|.
CAWSGHASGNQPQHF
TGTGCCTGGAGTGGACACGCATCGGGCAATCAGCCCCAGCATTTT
>.|TRBV7-6|TRBJ2-1|TRBD2
CASSPMAGETYNEQFF
TGTGCCAGCAGCCCAATGGCGGGGGAAACTTACAATGAGCAGTTCTTC
>.|TRBV28|TRBJ2-7|.
CASSFGQGGYEQYF
TGTGCCAGCAGTTTTGGGCAGGGGGGCTACGAGCAGTACTTC
>.|TRBV5-1|TRBJ1-2|TRBD1
CASKDDRAYTF
TGCGCCAGCAAGGACGACAGGGCGTACACCTTC
>.|TRBV5-1|TRBJ2-3|TRBD2
CASSGRTSGVTDTQYF
TGCGCCAGCAGCGGTCGGACTAGCGGGGTCACAGATACGCAGTATTTT
>once|TRBV7-9|TRBJ1-1|.
CASSPGRAEAFF
TGTGCCAGCAGCCCGGGGAGAGCTGAAGCTTTCTTT
>few|TRBV15|TRBJ2-1|.
CATSKERSSYNEQFF
TGTGCCACCAGCAAGGAGCGGAGCTCCTACAATGAGCAGTTCTTC
>.|TRBV11-2|TRBJ2-7|.
CASSYRGPPSYEQYF
TGTGCCAGCAGCTATCGAGGGCCGCCCTCCTACGAGCAGTACTTC
>few|TRBV19|TRBJ1-1|.
CASTDQHEGNTEAFF
TGTGCCAGTACCGATCAACATGAGGGGAACACTGAAGCTTTCTTT
>.|TRBV19|TRBJ1-5|TRBD1
CASRRDRGPNQPQHF
TGTGCCAGTAGGAGGGACAGGGGACCGAATCAGCCCCAGCATTTT
>.|TRBV7-9|TRBJ2-3|TRBD2
CSSSIPGLASGGDTQYF
TGTTCCAGCAGCATACCGGGACTAGCGTCTGGGGGGGATACGCAGTATTTT
>.|TRBV6-1|TRBJ1-2|.
CASSEALGNYGYTF
TGTGCCAGCAGTGAAGCGCTCGGGAACTATGGCTACACCTTC
>.|TRBV19|TRBJ2-6|.
CASRPPGQPSLSGANVLTF
TGTGCCAGTAGACCCCCCGGACAGCCGAGCCTCTCTGGGGCCAACGTCCTGACTTTC
>.|TRBV10-2|TRBJ1-2|.
CASSDGAAPNYGYTF
TGCGCCAGCAGTGATGGGGCTGCGCCTAACTATGGCTACACCTTC
>.|TRBV7-9|TRBJ1-6|.
CASSYWTDNNSPLHF
TGTGCCAGCAGCTATTGGACAGACAATAATTCACCCCTCCACTTT
>.|TRBV6-1|TRBJ2-7|.
CASSDAGRTYEQYF
TGTGCCAGCAGTGACGCGGGACGGACCTACGAGCAGTACTTC
>.|TRBV7-2|TRBJ2-5|TRBD1
CASSPQQGSETQYF
TGTGCCAGCAGCCCTCAACAGGGGTCGGAGACCCAGTACTTC
>.|TRBV7-6|TRBJ2-7|.
CASSLNEGPYEQYF
TGTGCCAGCAGCTTAAATGAGGGTCCCTACGAGCAGTACTTC
>.|TRBV7-9|TRBJ1-1|.
CASSLDAGTEAFF
TGTGCCAGCAGCTTAGATGCGGGGACTGAAGCTTTCTTT
>.|TRBV7-6|TRBJ1-1|.
CASSLAHGGLNTEAFF
TGTGCCAGCAGCTTAGCGCACGGCGGATTGAACACTGAAGCTTTCTTT
>.|TRBV11-3|TRBJ2-5|.
CASSLFEQETQYF
TGTGCCAGCAGCTTATTTGAGCAAGAGACCCAGTACTTC
>.|TRBV10-3|TRBJ1-5|TRBD1
CAISEGQGASQPQHF
TGTGCCATCAGTGAGGGACAGGGGGCCAGTCAGCCCCAGCATTTT
>.|TRBV10-2|TRBJ2-7|.
CASSASGNEQYF
TGCGCCAGCAGTGCCTCAGGTAACGAGCAGTACTTC
>.|TRBV5-1|TRBJ2-5|.
CASSLAQTQETQYF
TGCGCCAGCAGCTTGGCCCAGACACAAGAGACCCAGTACTTC
>.|TRBV5-1|TRBJ1-1|TRBD1
CASSQTGFIPEAFF
TGCGCCAGCAGCCAGACAGGGTTTATCCCTGAAGCTTTCTTT
>.|TRBV28|TRBJ2-7|.
CASSFGAPIYEQYF
TGTGCCAGCAGTTTCGGAGCGCCCATCTACGAGCAGTACTTC
>.|TRBV6-1|TRBJ1-6|.
CASGRDNYNSPLHF
TGTGCCAGCGGGAGGGACAACTATAATTCACCCCTCCACTTT
>.|TRBV27|TRBJ2-3|TRBD2
CASSLVGGSTTDTQYF
TGTGCCAGCAGTTTAGTTGGCGGGAGCACCACAGATACGCAGTATTTT
>once|TRBV11-3|TRBJ1-3|.
CASSLDLGNTIYF
TGTGCCAGCAGCTTAGATCTGGGAAACACCATATATTTT
>.|TRBV28|TRBJ1-2|TRBD1
CASSLTTGKFHGYTF
TGTGCCAGCAGTTTAACGACAGGGAAGTTCCATGGCTACACCTTC
>.|TRBV7-6|TRBJ2-6|TRBD1
CASSLRQGSTGANVLTF
TGTGCCAGCAGCCTGAGACAGGGAAGTACTGGGGCCAACGTCCTGACTTTC
>.|TRBV29-1|TRBJ2-7|.
CSVAEDGHEQYF
TGCAGCGTTGCCGAAGATGGCCACGAGCAGTACTTC